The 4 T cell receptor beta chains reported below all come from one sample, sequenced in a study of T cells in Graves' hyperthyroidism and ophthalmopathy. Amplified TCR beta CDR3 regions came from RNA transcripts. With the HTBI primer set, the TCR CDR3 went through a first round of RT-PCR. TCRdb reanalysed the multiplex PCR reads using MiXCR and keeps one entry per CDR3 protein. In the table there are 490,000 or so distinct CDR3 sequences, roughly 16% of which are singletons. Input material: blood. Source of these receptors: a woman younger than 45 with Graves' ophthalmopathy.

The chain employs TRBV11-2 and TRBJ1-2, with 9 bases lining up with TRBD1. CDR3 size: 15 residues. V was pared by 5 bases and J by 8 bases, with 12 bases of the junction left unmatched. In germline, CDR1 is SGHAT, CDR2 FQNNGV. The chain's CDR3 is CASSVSGTGFVGYTF. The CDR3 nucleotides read TGTGCCAGCAGCGTCTCCGGGACAGGGTTTGTAGGCTACACCTTC.

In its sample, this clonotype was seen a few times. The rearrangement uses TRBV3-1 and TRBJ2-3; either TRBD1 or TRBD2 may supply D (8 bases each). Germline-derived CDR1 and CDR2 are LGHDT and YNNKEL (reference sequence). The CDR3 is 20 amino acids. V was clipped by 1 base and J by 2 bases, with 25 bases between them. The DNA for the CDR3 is TGTGCCAGCAGCCAAGCACCCAGGGGGCAGGCGGGAGGCACCACAGATACGCAGTATTTT. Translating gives CASSQAPRGQAGGTTDTQYF.

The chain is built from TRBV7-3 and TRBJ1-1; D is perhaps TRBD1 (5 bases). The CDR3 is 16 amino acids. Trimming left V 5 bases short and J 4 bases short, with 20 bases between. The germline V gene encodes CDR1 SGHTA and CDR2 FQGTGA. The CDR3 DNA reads TGTGCCAGCAGCCTCATTGCTACGGGGACGAGCACTGAAGCTTTCTTT. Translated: CASSLIATGTSTEAFF.

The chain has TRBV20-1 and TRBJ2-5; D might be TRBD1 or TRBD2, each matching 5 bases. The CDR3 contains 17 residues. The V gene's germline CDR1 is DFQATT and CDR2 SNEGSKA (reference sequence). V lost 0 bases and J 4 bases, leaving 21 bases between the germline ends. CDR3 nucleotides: TGCAGTGCTAGAGATAATCGTCGAATCCGGGGCGGAGAGACCCAGTACTTC. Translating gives CSARDNRRIRGGETQYF.